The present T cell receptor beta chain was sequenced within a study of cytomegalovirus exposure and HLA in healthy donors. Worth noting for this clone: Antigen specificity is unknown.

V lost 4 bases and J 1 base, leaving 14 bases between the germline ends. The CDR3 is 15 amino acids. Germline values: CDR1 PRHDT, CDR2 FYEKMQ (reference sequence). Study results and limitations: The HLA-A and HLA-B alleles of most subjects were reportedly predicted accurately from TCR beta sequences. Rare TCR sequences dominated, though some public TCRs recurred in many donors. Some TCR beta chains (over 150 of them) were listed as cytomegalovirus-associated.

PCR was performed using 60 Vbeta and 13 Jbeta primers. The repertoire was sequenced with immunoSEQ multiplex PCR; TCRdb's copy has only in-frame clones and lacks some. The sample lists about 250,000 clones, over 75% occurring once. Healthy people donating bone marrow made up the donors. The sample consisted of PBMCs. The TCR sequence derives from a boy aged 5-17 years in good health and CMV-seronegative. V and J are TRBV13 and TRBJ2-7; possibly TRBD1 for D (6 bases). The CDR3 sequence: CASSSTRTVSYEQYF. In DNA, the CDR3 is TGTGCCAGCAGCTCAACAAGGACAGTTTCCTACGAGCAGTACTTC.